This TCR beta chain was captured by sequencing in a study of liver allograft versus peripheral blood T cells. Turning to the study itself: Recipients' peripheral blood T cell receptor repertoires were compared with those in transplanted livers. Overall study findings and caveats: T cell receptor repertoires inside liver allografts reportedly differed from those in peripheral blood.

Notes on this clonotype: Antigen: not known.

One entry per CDR3 protein, called by TCRdb with MiXCR from the reads. The data contain some 12,000 distinct CDR3 sequences, around 23% of them seen just once; the ten biggest clones take up more than 1.5%. This TCR was recovered from a human patient who had a liver transplant. T cells may partly derive from the graft donor.

The CDR3 loop is CASRPLTSGSLSDTQYF. DNA for the CDR3: TGTGCCAGCAGACCACTTACTAGCGGGAGTTTGTCAGATACGCAGTATTTT. This chain links TRBV6-5 with TRBJ2-3, with 11 nucleotides matching TRBD2. Losses at the gene ends were 6 bases for V and 4 bases for J; bases not matched to a gene: 12. The CDR3 is made up of 17 amino acids. Looked up from germline, CDR1 is MNHEY and CDR2 is SVGAGI.